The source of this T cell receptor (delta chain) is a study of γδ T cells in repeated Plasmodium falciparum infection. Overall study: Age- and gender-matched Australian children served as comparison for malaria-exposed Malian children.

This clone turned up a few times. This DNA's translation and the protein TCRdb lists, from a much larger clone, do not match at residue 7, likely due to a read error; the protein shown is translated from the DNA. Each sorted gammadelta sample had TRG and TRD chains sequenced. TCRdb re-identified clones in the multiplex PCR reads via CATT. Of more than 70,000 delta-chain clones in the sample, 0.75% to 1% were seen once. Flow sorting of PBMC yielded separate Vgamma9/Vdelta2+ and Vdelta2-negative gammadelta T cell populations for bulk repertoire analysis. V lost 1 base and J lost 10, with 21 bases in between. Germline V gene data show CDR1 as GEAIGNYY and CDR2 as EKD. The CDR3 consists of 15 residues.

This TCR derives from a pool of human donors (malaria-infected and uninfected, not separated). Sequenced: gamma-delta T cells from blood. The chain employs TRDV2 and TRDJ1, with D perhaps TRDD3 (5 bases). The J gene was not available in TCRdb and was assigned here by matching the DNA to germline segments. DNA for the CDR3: TGTGCCTGTGACACGTTGGTATTAAACTGGAAGGGACTCATCTTT. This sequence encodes CACDTLVLNWKGLIF.